The rows below give T cell receptor beta chains drawn from one sample of a study of blood T cell repertoires in COVID-19. Profiling relied on immunoSEQ multiplex PCR, and the TCRdb table lists in-frame clones only, not all of them. The table records about 230,000 clones, roughly nine tenths of them present only once. The specimen sequenced was PBMCs or T cells enriched from blood (not recorded which). The receptors come from a woman in her 30s with acute COVID-19. Both conserved end residues are part of each CDR3. Each record gives: V gene, J gene, CDR3 protein.

>TRBV7-2|TRBJ1-1
CASSFRISGQTMNTEAFF
>TRBV7-2|TRBJ2-3
CASSAPGGSADTQYF
>TRBV2|TRBJ2-7
CASIILGQGDEQYF
>TRBV21-1|TRBJ1-2
CASMGEYGYTF
>TRBV3-1/TRBV3-2|TRBJ2-1
CASSQSRNRGSYNEQFF
>TRBV19|TRBJ2-1
CASSTLRGTYDYNEQFF
>TRBV5-6|TRBJ1-5
CASSWGTGRSNQPQHF
>TRBV29-1|TRBJ1-2
CSGLKDRGGYTF
>TRBV11-2|TRBJ2-3
CASSTGLAGPTDTQYF
>TRBV11-2|TRBJ2-7
CASSLGGGGPYEQYF
>TRBV5-1|TRBJ2-7
CASSLTGQGDSYEQYF
>TRBV28|TRBJ1-3
CASSSPPRERGNTIYF
>TRBV4-1|TRBJ1-3
CASSQEDSTANTIYF
>TRBV5-1|TRBJ2-7
CASTEDEGLYEQYF
>TRBV5-1|TRBJ2-4
CASSLTSGGAKNIQYF
>TRBV2|TRBJ2-3
CASSEIKPGLGTDTQYF
>TRBV2|TRBJ2-7
CASRADRDPSYEQYF
>TRBV7-8|TRBJ1-1
CASSLGDFGVAFF
>TRBV7-7|TRBJ2-5
CASSMTGTQETQYF
>TRBV5-8|TRBJ2-2
CASRATNTGELFF
>TRBV7-2|TRBJ2-1
CASSLVLRSSRGDEQFF
>TRBV28|TRBJ2-5
CASSPKPVQETQYF
>TRBV5-1|TRBJ1-5
CASSLESGQPQHF
>TRBV18|TRBJ1-2
CASSPGDYGYTF
>TRBV13|TRBJ1-5
CASSLRDRVNQPQHF